One TCR beta chain is described in this entry. The junction does not match germline at one end; this may be a read error. This specimen comes from a study of blood T cell repertoires in COVID-19. Study-wide context: The samples span acute and convalescent COVID-19 from the United States, Italy and Spain. The analysed material was cDNA or gDNA that came from T cells, B-cell-depleted T cells, or PBMCs.

Germline CDR1 MDHEN, CDR2 SYDVKM. CDR3 length equals 16 residues. Authors' analysis steps: From reference gene primer amplification, estimates of nucleated cell counts were derived. Some clones are missing from TCRdb's copy, which holds only in-frame ones; the method was immunoSEQ multiplex PCR. V, J and clone size derive from that table, while D and trimming were established from the DNA sequence. Here the sample spans about 110,000 clones, around 79% being singletons. The TCR sequence derives from a woman of 80 years or more with active or convalescent COVID-19. Input material: peripheral blood. This sequence joins TRBV28 and TRBJ2-7; maybe TRBD2 (8 bases). The CDR3 sequence is CARSPGGAGGGYEQYF. Written as DNA, the CDR3 is TGTGCCCGCAGCCCCGGGGGGGCAGGGGGGGGCTACGAGCAGTACTTC.